These T cell receptor beta chains were read from a single sample in a study of blood T cell repertoires in COVID-19. The method was immunoSEQ multiplex PCR; TCRdb's version includes in-frame clones alone and lacks a portion of them. The sample yields about 250,000 clones, about four fifths seen once. Material for sequencing was peripheral blood. These TCRs come from a woman aged 35 to 49 who had recovered from COVID-19. Each CDR3 is given with its conserved first and last residue. A D gene is named only where the DNA matches it firmly. Not every row has a clone size; where given, it reads once, few, many or a size class.

TRBJ2-5	TRBV5-1	-	-	CASTGVQETQYF	TGCGCCAGCACAGGGGTCCAAGAGACCCAGTACTTC
TRBJ2-4	TRBV30	-	TRBD1	CAWTLGGSGNIQYF	TGTGCCTGGACCTTAGGGGGCTCTGGAAACATTCAGTACTTC
TRBJ2-7	TRBV28	-	TRBD2	CASSSLAGGFYEQYF	TGTGCCAGCAGCTCCCTTGCGGGGGGGTTTTACGAGCAGTACTTC
TRBJ2-2	TRBV7-9	-	-	CASSHWESLTGELFF	TGTGCCAGCAGCCACTGGGAGAGTCTCACCGGGGAGCTGTTTTTT
TRBJ2-1	TRBV15	-	TRBD2	CATSRGLAGGSSYNEQFF	TGTGCCACCAGCAGGGGACTAGCGGGGGGGAGCTCCTACAATGAGCAGTTCTTC
TRBJ1-1	TRBV18	once	-	CASSPESLNTEAFF	TGTGCCAGCTCACCAGAGTCGTTAAACACTGAAGCTTTCTTT
TRBJ2-7	TRBV15	-	TRBD1	CATSLWGGTGSYEQYF	TGTGCCACCAGCCTATGGGGAGGGACAGGGTCCTACGAGCAGTACTTC
TRBJ2-5	TRBV6-5	-	-	CASINGRYRETQYF	TGTGCCAGCATTAATGGTCGTTATCGGGAGACCCAGTACTTC
TRBJ2-7	TRBV6-5	-	TRBD2	CASRNGGVGYEQYF	TGTGCCAGCAGGAACGGGGGGGTTGGGTACGAGCAGTACTTC
TRBJ2-2	TRBV4-2	few	-	CASSRGRGSGHLNTGELFF	TGTGCCAGCAGCCGGGGGAGGGGCTCGGGACACCTCAACACCGGGGAGCTGTTTTTT
TRBJ2-7	TRBV28	-	TRBD1	CASSSPGTGYTHEQYF	TGTGCCAGCAGTTCCCCAGGGACAGGGTATACCCACGAGCAGTACTTC
TRBJ1-2	TRBV4-1	few	-	CASSQGGTNYGYTF	TGCGCCAGCAGCCAAGGAGGGACAAATTATGGCTACACCTTC
TRBJ2-7	TRBV6-6	-	TRBD1	CASSYSGTGEQYF	TGTGCCAGCAGTTACTCGGGGACAGGGGAGCAGTACTTC
TRBJ2-3	TRBV2	-	-	CASRTVSDTQYF	TGTGCCAGCAGGACTGTATCAGATACGCAGTATTTT
TRBJ1-1	TRBV10-1	-	TRBD1	CASSPGTGPGTEAFF	TGCGCCAGCAGTCCCGGGACAGGGCCAGGAACTGAAGCTTTCTTT
TRBJ2-1	TRBV19	-	-	CASSAQFPPGDEQFF	TGTGCCAGTAGTGCCCAGTTCCCCCCAGGCGATGAGCAGTTCTTC
TRBJ2-3	TRBV18	-	TRBD2	CASSPHQAGGDTQYF	TGTGCCAGCTCACCTCATCAGGCGGGGGGAGATACGCAGTATTTT
TRBJ2-2	TRBV24-1	once	-	CATSVRGWSEGRPGELFF	TGTGCCACCAGTGTAAGGGGCTGGTCCGAAGGACGGCCCGGGGAGCTGTTTTTT
TRBJ2-7	TRBV20-1	-	-	CSARATYEQYF	TGCAGTGCTAGAGCTACCTACGAGCAGTACTTC
TRBJ2-4	TRBV28	-	-	CASSLSSGNVIQYF	TGTGCCAGCAGCCTTTCCTCGGGGAACGTCATTCAGTACTTC
TRBJ1-1	TRBV14	-	-	CASSRRIGVGNTEAFF	TGTGCCAGCAGCCGACGTATAGGGGTGGGGAACACTGAAGCTTTCTTT
TRBJ1-2	TRBV6-5	-	TRBD1	CASSYSRDRSYGYTF	TGTGCCAGCAGTTACTCCCGGGACAGATCGTATGGCTACACCTTC
TRBJ1-2	TRBV30	-	-	CAWSYGIDYGYTF	TGTGCCTGGAGTTATGGGATCGACTACGGCTACACCTTC
TRBJ1-3	TRBV2	-	TRBD1	CATTLRQGGNTIYF	TGTGCCACGACTTTGCGACAGGGGGGAAACACCATATATTTT
TRBJ1-1	TRBV7-9	-	-	CASSQGGLNTEAFF	TGTGCCAGCAGCCAGGGTGGACTGAACACTGAAGCTTTCTTT
TRBJ1-5	TRBV6-5	-	-	CASSRTGSGGQPQHF	TGTGCCAGCAGTAGAACAGGGAGTGGTGGACAGCCCCAGCATTTT
TRBJ2-2	TRBV5-1	-	-	CASFTSNTGELFF	TGCGCCAGTTTTACTTCGAACACCGGGGAGCTGTTTTTT
TRBJ1-1	TRBV7-2	-	TRBD1	CASSPRTGSNTEAFF	TGTGCCAGCAGCCCCCGGACAGGGTCGAACACTGAAGCTTTCTTT
TRBJ1-2	TRBV5-1	-	-	CASSGRIGYGYTF	TGCGCCAGCAGCGGGAGGATCGGGTATGGCTACACCTTC
TRBJ2-4	TRBV23-1	-	TRBD2	CASSVPAGGYLAKNIQYF	TGCGCCAGCAGTGTGCCAGCGGGGGGGTACTTAGCCAAAAACATTCAGTACTTC
TRBJ1-2	TRBV30	-	-	CAWSPGGVYYGYTF	TGTGCCTGGAGTCCTGGGGGGGTCTATTATGGCTACACCTTC